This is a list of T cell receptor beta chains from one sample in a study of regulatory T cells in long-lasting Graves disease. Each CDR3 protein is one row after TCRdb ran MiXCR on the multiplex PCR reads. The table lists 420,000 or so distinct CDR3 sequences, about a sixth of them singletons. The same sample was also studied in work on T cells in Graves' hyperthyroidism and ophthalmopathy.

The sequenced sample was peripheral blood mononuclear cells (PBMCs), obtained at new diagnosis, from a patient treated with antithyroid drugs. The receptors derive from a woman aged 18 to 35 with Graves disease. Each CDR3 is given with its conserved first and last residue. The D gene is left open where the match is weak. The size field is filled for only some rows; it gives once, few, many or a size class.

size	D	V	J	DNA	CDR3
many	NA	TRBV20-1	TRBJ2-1	TGCAGTGCTAGAGAGGTCGCCCCCAACAATGAGCAGTTCTTC	CSAREVAPNNEQFF
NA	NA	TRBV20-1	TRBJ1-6	TGCAGTGCTAATACGGCCGTCCTGGGGTATTCACCCCTCCACTTT	CSANTAVLGYSPLHF
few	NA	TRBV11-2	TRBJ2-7	TGTGCCAGCAGCTTAGCAGTGACAACACACGAGCAGTACTTC	CASSLAVTTHEQYF
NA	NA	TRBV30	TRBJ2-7	TGTGCCTGCAGGCGAACAGGTTCGACCTACGAGCAGTACTTC	CACRRTGSTYEQYF
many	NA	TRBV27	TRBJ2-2	TGTGCCAGCAGCCCGGTGGTGGGAGCGGGGGAGCTGTTTTTT	CASSPVVGAGELFF
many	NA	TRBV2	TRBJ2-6	TGTGCCAGCAGTGAGGGCAGGGTCTCTGGGGCCAACGTCCTGACTTTC	CASSEGRVSGANVLTF
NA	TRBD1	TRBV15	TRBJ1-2	TGTGCCACCAGCAGAGAAGGGGGTCGGCAGGGGGATAACTATGGCTACACCTTC	CATSREGGRQGDNYGYTF
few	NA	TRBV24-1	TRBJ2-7	TGTGCCACCAGTGAAAATATCGGGTCCGAGCAGTACTTC	CATSENIGSEQYF
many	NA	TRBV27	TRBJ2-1	TGTGCCAGCCGGAGCTGGGCCAGCTCCTACAATGAGCAGTTCTTC	CASRSWASSYNEQFF
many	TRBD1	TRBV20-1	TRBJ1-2	TGCAGTGCCTCCGGGACAGGGGGCGCAAACTATGGCTACACCTTC	CSASGTGGANYGYTF
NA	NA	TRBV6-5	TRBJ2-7	TGTGCCAGCAGTTACTCGATGGCTCCCTACGAGCAGTACTTC	CASSYSMAPYEQYF
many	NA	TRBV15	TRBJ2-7	TGTGCCACCAGCAGCGTTGGAGGGAGCTCCTACGAGCAGTACTTC	CATSSVGGSSYEQYF
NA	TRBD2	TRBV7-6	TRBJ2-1	TGTGCCAGCAGCTTCCCTTCGATGGGAGGCGGGGGTAATGAGCAGTTCTTC	CASSFPSMGGGGNEQFF
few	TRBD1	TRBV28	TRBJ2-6	TGTGCCAGCAGTTTATTGGGACAGGGGGATTTATCTGGGGCCAACGTCCTGACTTTC	CASSLLGQGDLSGANVLTF
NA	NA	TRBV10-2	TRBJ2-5	TGCGCCAGCAGTACATTCCAAGAGACCCAGTACTTC	CASSTFQETQYF
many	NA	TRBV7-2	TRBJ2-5	TGTGCCAGCAGCTTGAAGAGACAAGAGACCCAGTACTTC	CASSLKRQETQYF
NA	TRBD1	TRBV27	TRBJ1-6	TGTGCCAGCAGACCCGGGACAGCTAATAATTCACCCCTCCACTTT	CASRPGTANNSPLHF
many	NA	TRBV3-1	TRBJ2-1	TGTGCCAGCAAGGGCCTTGGACCCTCCATCGATGAGCAGTTCTTC	CASKGLGPSIDEQFF
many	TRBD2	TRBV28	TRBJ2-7	TGTGCCAGCAGGGAGAGCGGGAGGTCCTACGAGCAGTACTTC	CASRESGRSYEQYF
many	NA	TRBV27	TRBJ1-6	TGTGCCAGCCATGTGGGGTTCAGGAATTCACCCCTCCACTTT	CASHVGFRNSPLHF
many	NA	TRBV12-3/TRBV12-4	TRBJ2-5	TGTGCCAGCAGTTTCACACGGGCTCTGGGAGAGACCCAGTACTTC	CASSFTRALGETQYF
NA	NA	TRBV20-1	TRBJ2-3	TGCAGTGTTGTCGGGGTTAGCACAGATACGCAGTATTTT	CSVVGVSTDTQYF
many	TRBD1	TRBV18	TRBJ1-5	TGTGCCAGTACAGGGGGTATAAATCAGCCCCAGCGTTTT	CASTGGINQPQRF
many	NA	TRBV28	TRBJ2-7	TGTGCCAGCAGTGTACTAGTCTCCCTCGAGGCCTCCAACCCCTACGAGCAGTACTTC	CASSVLVSLEASNPYEQYF
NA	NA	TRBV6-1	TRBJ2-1	TGTGCCAGCAGTACAGGGATCCGGAATGAGCAGTTCTTC	CASSTGIRNEQFF
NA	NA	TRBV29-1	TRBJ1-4	TGCAGCGTTCCGGGGAAGGCTAATGAAAAACTGTTTTTT	CSVPGKANEKLFF
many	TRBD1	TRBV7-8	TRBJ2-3	TGTGCCAGCAGCTTAGTGACAGGGGGCCCCCCAGATACGCAGTATTTT	CASSLVTGGPPDTQYF
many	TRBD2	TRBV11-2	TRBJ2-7	TGTGCCAGCAGCTTAGTCGCGGGAGGCTACTACGAGCAGTACTTC	CASSLVAGGYYEQYF
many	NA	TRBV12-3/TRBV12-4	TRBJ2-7	TGTGCCAGCAGTTTAGGGGACTTCTACTACGAGCAGTACTTC	CASSLGDFYYEQYF
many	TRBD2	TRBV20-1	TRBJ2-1	TGCAGTGCTCCCGGCGGGGGTACCTACAATGAGCAGTTCTTC	CSAPGGGTYNEQFF
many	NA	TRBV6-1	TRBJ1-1	TGTGCCAGCAGCGGTAATCTGATGAACACTGAAGCTTTCTTT	CASSGNLMNTEAFF
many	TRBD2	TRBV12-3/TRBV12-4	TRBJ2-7	TGTGCCAGCAGCCCCGGCGGGAGGCCTACCTACGAGCAGTACTTC	CASSPGGRPTYEQYF
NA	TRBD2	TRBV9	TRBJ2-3	TGTGCCAGCAGCGAAGCGGGAGAGGCCACAGATACGCAGTATTTT	CASSEAGEATDTQYF
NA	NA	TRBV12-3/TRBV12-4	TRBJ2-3	TGTGCCAGCAGTTGGGGGACGAGAGGGGGGCATACGCAGTATTTT	CASSWGTRGGHTQYF
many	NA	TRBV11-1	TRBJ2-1	TGTGCCAGCAGCTTAGTTCAGTACAATGAGCAGTTCTTC	CASSLVQYNEQFF
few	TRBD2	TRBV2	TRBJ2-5	TGTGCCAGCAGTGAAAGTGGGGGGACTAGTTGGGAGACCCAGTACTTC	CASSESGGTSWETQYF
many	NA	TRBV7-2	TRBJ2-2	TGTGCCAGCAGCCCGGGGCACGACACCGGGGAGCTGTTTTTT	CASSPGHDTGELFF